The clone carrying this T cell receptor (beta chain) has only a few counts. The sample is drawn from a study of blood T cell repertoires in COVID-19. Germline assignment: CDR1 SGHTS and CDR2 YDEGEE. V was cut by 0 bases and J by 8 bases, with 12 bases left in between. There are 14 residues in the CDR3. Assay used: immunoSEQ multiplex PCR; TCRdb lists only in-frame clones, some missing. The repertoire includes about 86,000 clones, over 80% of them detected once, and 3.4% sits in the top ten. The sequencing sample was made of peripheral blood. V gene TRBV5-8 combines with J gene TRBJ2-4; D is undetermined. This TCR was recovered from a man aged 45-65 years with acute or convalescent COVID-19. CDR3 nucleotide sequence: TGTGCCAGCAGCTTGGGTTCGATTCGGGACATTCAGTACTTC. This encodes CASSLGSIRDIQYF. Full variable domain (rest looked up from reference TRBV5-8 and TRBJ2-4): EAGVTQSPTHLIKTRGQQATLRCSPISGHTSVYWYQQALGLGLQFLLWYDEGEERNRGNFPPRFSGRQFPNYSSELNVNALELEDSALYLCASSLGSIRDIQYFGAGTRLSVL.